The next 9 T cell receptor beta chains were all read from a single sample in a study of cytomegalovirus exposure and HLA in healthy donors. The study ran its PCR with 60 Vbeta and 13 Jbeta primers. The protocol was immunoSEQ multiplex PCR, while the TCRdb copy is restricted to in-frame clones and leaves out a portion. The sample includes under 200,000 clones, around 75% of them seen just once. Sequenced sample: PBMCs. The receptors originated from a woman in her 30s in good health and CMV-seronegative.

This clone showed up just once. The V call is TRBV28, the J call TRBJ1-5; D ambiguous. CDR1 MDHEN and CDR2 SYDVKM come from the germline V gene. This CDR3 is built from 11 residues. Trimming removed 4 bases from V and 13 bases from J, with 11 bases in between. The CDR3 region is CASSSPQVQHF. CDR3 DNA: TGTGCCAGCAGTTCCCCCCAGGTACAGCATTTT.

A single count supports this clone. The chain employs TRBV18 and TRBJ1-4, with D hard to call. The CDR3 has 14 residues. The germline V and J ends were trimmed by 4 bases and 2 bases, with 8 bases remaining between them. Germline CDR1 and CDR2: KGHSH and LQKENI. CDR3 bases: TGTGCCAGCTCACGTCAGAGGACTAATGAAAAACTGTTTTTT. Translation: CASSRQRTNEKLFF.

The J gene is TRBJ2-7, the V gene TRBV7-9; TRBD1 matches 9 bases. The CDR3 loop spans 15 amino acids. V dropped 5 bases and J dropped 3; count of bases not matched to a gene: 8. Germline values: CDR1 SEHNR, CDR2 FQNEAQ (reference sequence). DNA of the CDR3: TGTGCCAGCAGCCACCGGGACAGGGTGGGCTACGAGCAGTACTTC. Amino acid sequence: CASSHRDRVGYEQYF.

The CDR3: CASSRRGLAGDTYGADTQYF. In DNA, the CDR3 is TGCGCCAGCAGCCGGAGGGGACTAGCGGGAGATACTTACGGAGCAGATACGCAGTATTTT. This chain uses TRBV4-3 with TRBJ2-3; 14 nucleotides match TRBD2. From germline, CDR1 is LGHNA and CDR2 YSLEER. V trimming: 4 bases; J trimming: 4 bases; junction bases outside the gene matches: 16. The CDR3 has 20 residues.

The J gene is TRBJ1-2, the V gene TRBV5-6; possibly TRBD1 for D (6 bases). The CDR3 contains 12 residues. The germline V and J ends were trimmed by 5 bases and 8 bases, with 13 bases remaining between them. CDR1 and CDR2 from the germline V gene are SGHDT and YYEEEE. Here the CDR3 DNA reads TGTGCCAGCAGTTCAGGGGCTTACGGCTACACCTTC. Translated, it gives CASSSGAYGYTF.

This clone was counted only a few times. This chain connects TRBV4-3 to TRBJ2-3; 10 bases map to TRBD2. In germline, CDR1 is LGHNA, CDR2 YSLEER. J lost 4 bases, V lost 0 bases, and 13 bases had no gene match. The CDR3 loop spans 19 amino acids. This chain's CDR3 is CASSQDLASGSGVADTQYF. Here the CDR3 DNA reads TGCGCCAGCAGCCAAGATTTGGCTAGCGGGAGCGGAGTGGCAGATACGCAGTATTTT.

V and J are TRBV2 and TRBJ1-1; TRBD1 aligns across 9 bases. Germline V gene data show CDR1 as SNHLY and CDR2 as FYNNEI. This CDR3 spans 15 amino acids. V lost 4 bases and J lost 6; bases outside the gene matches: 9. The CDR3 loop is CASSAVKQGAAEAFF. CDR3 coding DNA: TGTGCCAGCAGTGCGGTCAAACAGGGGGCTGCTGAAGCTTTCTTT.

The chain joins TRBV13 to TRBJ2-2; D not certain. V lost 3 bases to trimming and J lost 6 bases, with 5 bases between them. The CDR3 consists of 12 residues. Looked up from germline, CDR1 is PRHDT and CDR2 is FYEKMQ (reference sequence). CDR3 in amino acids: CASSFLSGELFF. CDR3 sequence (DNA): TGTGCCAGCAGCTTCCTCTCCGGGGAGCTGTTTTTT.

This rearrangement joins TRBV2 to TRBJ1-6; tentatively, D is TRBD1 (5 bases). This CDR3 has 15 amino acids. The V end lost 5 bases, the J end lost 6 bases, and 14 bases lay between the germline ends. Per germline, CDR1 SNHLY and CDR2 FYNNEI. CDR3 region: CASSRRGLTNSPLHF. Written as DNA, the CDR3 is TGTGCCAGCAGTAGAAGGGGCTTGACTAATTCACCCCTCCACTTT.